One sample yielded the 25 T cell receptor beta chains listed below, sequenced in a study of CD4 T cells in relation to SARS-CoV-2 and coronaviruses. These receptors lack a known antigen. Clones were sequenced by immunoSEQ multiplex PCR, and TCRdb holds only the in-frame ones, with some missing. The sample records fewer than 25,000 clones, more than 65% being singletons. The unexposed donors gave CD4+ T cells in about 2010-2019, prior to COVID-19. After roughly ten days of culture, CD4+ T cells were isolated. Sequencing used CD4+ T cells from PBMCs, cultured in vitro. The receptors stem from a human donor in good health.

The chain uses TRBV3-1 (or the pseudogene TRBV3-2) and TRBJ1-3, with TRBD1 matching 7 bases. The germline V gene encodes CDR1 LGHDT and CDR2 YNNKEL (reference sequence). V lost 4 bases and J lost 0; bases outside the gene matches: 6. This CDR3 region has 16 residues. CDR3 nucleotide sequence: TGTGCCAGCAGCCGGGGACAGCGGTTCTCTGGAAACACCATATATTTT. Translated, it gives CASSRGQRFSGNTIYF.

The chain employs TRBV5-5 and TRBJ2-1, with 8 bases identical to TRBD2. The CDR3 length is 16 residues. V gave up 4 bases and J gave up 6 bases; unmatched junction bases: 12. Germline V gene lookup returns CDR1 SGHKS and CDR2 YYEKEE (reference sequence). CDR3: CASSVDPGTRTNEQFF. The CDR3, as DNA: TGTGCCAGCAGCGTAGATCCCGGGACTAGAACCAATGAGCAGTTCTTC.

The chain carries TRBV19 and TRBJ1-2; no definite D call. The CDR3 loop spans 10 amino acids. V was cut by 8 bases and J by 4 bases, with 5 bases left in between. CDR1 LNHDA and CDR2 SQIVND come from the germline V gene (reference sequence). The CDR3 loop is CASGTYGYTF. CDR3 in DNA: TGTGCCAGTGGAACCTATGGCTACACCTTC.

The CDR3 coding sequence is TGTGCCAGCTCACCAAGGGACGGTCGCTCTGGAAACACCATATATTTT. Amino acid sequence: CASSPRDGRSGNTIYF. The chain uses TRBV18 and TRBJ1-3; possibly TRBD1 for D (5 bases). The CDR3 consists of 16 residues. The germline V gene encodes CDR1 KGHSH and CDR2 LQKENI. V shed 2 bases and J shed 0 bases, with 11 bases lying between them.

V gene TRBV5-1 combines with J gene TRBJ2-5; D may be TRBD2 (5 bases). Germline lookup yields CDR1 SGHRS and CDR2 YFSETQ. V lost 4 bases, J lost 4 bases, and 17 bases lay in between. This CDR3 has 15 residues. The CDR3: CASSPRTPAGETQYF. The DNA of the CDR3 is TGCGCCAGCAGCCCTAGGACCCCGGCGGGAGAGACCCAGTACTTC.

This clone was seen once. The rearrangement links TRBV11-2 to TRBJ2-5; a weak D match, TRBD1 (5 bases). Trimming took 4 bases from V and 5 from J, leaving 17 bases between them. The V gene's germline CDR1 is SGHAT and CDR2 FQNNGV. The CDR3 has 15 residues. CDR3 nucleotides: TGTGCCAGCAGCTCCTATCAGGGCCGGTTGGAGACCCAGTACTTC. It encodes CASSSYQGRLETQYF. The full variable domain, rest sourced from reference TRBV11-2 and TRBJ2-5, is EAGVAQSPRYKIIEKRQSVAFWCNPISGHATLYWYQQILGQGPKLLIQFQNNGVVDDSQLPKDRFSAERLKGVDSTLKIQPAKLEDSAVYLCASSSYQGRLETQYFGPGTRLLVL.

This chain connects TRBV6-2 or TRBV6-3 to TRBJ2-4, with D possibly matching TRBD2 (7 bases). This CDR3 contains 16 residues. V lost 2 bases and J 0 bases, leaving 11 bases between the germline ends. In germline, CDR1 is MNHEY, CDR2 SVGEGT. The CDR3 loop reads CASSYRGALAKNIQYF. DNA for the CDR3: TGTGCCAGCAGTTACCGGGGGGCTCTAGCCAAAAACATTCAGTACTTC.

This chain connects TRBV30 to TRBJ2-5, with no clear D. Trimming removed 4 bases from V and 0 bases from J, with 15 bases in between. This CDR3 comprises 15 residues. Germline V gene data show CDR1 as GTSNPN and CDR2 as SVGIG (reference sequence). The CDR3 DNA reads TGTGCCTGGAATACCTTATGGGAATACCAAGAGACCCAGTACTTC. Translated, it gives CAWNTLWEYQETQYF.

The genes are TRBV7-8 and TRBJ2-7, with 7 positions matching TRBD2. This CDR3 has 15 residues. V shed 4 bases, J shed 0 bases, and the junction held 6 bases outside the gene matches. CDR1 SGHVS and CDR2 FQNEAQ come from the germline V gene. In DNA, the CDR3 is TGTGCCAGCAGCTATACTAGCGTCCTCTCCTACGAGCAGTACTTC. It codes for CASSYTSVLSYEQYF. Variable domain in full (rest from reference TRBV7-8 and TRBJ2-7): GAGVSQSPRYKVAKRGQDVALRCDPISGHVSLFWYQQALGQGPEFLTYFQNEAQLDKSGLPSDRFFAERPEGSVSTLKIQRTQQEDSAVYLCASSYTSVLSYEQYFGPGTRLTVT.

The gene calls are TRBV24-1 and TRBJ2-2; unclear D gene. The CDR3 contains 15 residues. V was trimmed by 0 bases and J by 3 bases, leaving 7 bases between them. The germline gives CDR1 KGHDR, CDR2 SFDVKD. The DNA for the CDR3 is TGTGCCACCAGTGATTTGAGGGCCGACACCGGGGAGCTGTTTTTT. Encoded protein: CATSDLRADTGELFF.

This clone was detected only once. This chain uses TRBV30 with TRBJ1-5; possibly TRBD1 for D (6 bases). Germline values: CDR1 GTSNPN, CDR2 SVGIG (reference sequence). The CDR3 runs to 13 residues. Trimming took off 2 bases at V and 7 bases at J, with 12 bases between the two ends. CDR3 in amino acids: CAWSPHRVQPQHF. In nucleotides, the CDR3 is TGTGCCTGGAGTCCCCACAGGGTACAGCCCCAGCATTTT.

This chain joins TRBV11-2 and TRBJ1-1, with TRBD1 matching 7 bases. CDR3 length equals 15 residues. V gave up 5 bases and J gave up 1 base; unmatched junction bases: 7. Germline CDR1 and CDR2: SGHAT and FQNNGV. The CDR3 region is CASSLRQGWNTEAFF. The CDR3 region has the DNA TGTGCCAGCAGCCTTAGACAGGGATGGAACACTGAAGCTTTCTTT.

The genes are TRBV24-1 and TRBJ1-1; TRBD1 might be the D (6 bases). Looked up from germline, CDR1 is KGHDR and CDR2 is SFDVKD. CDR3 size: 11 residues. V gave up 6 bases and J gave up 8 bases, with 9 bases separating them. DNA of the CDR3: TGTGCCACCAGTAACAGGGAAGAAGCTTTCTTT. Its protein is CATSNREEAFF.

CDR3 coding DNA: TGTGCCAGCTCACCACCGGGGGACGGGAATCAGCCCCAGCATTTT. Translated, it gives CASSPPGDGNQPQHF. This rearrangement joins TRBV18 to TRBJ1-5; D is possibly TRBD1 (5 bases). This CDR3 is built from 15 residues. Germline V lookup: CDR1 KGHSH, CDR2 LQKENI. V was trimmed by 0 bases and J by 4 bases, leaving 10 bases between them.

V gene TRBV6-5 combines with J gene TRBJ1-2, with D unresolved. Trimming removed 8 bases at V and 2 bases at J, with 9 bases between. The CDR3 runs to 12 residues. Germline CDR1 and CDR2: MNHEY and SVGAGI. The CDR3 spells CASGSGNYGYTF. DNA for the CDR3: TGTGCCAGCGGTTCCGGGAACTATGGCTACACCTTC.

This sequence joins TRBV18 and TRBJ2-1; TRBD2 aligns across 10 bases. CDR3 size: 18 residues. Germline CDR1 is KGHSH and CDR2 is LQKENI. Trimming took 2 bases from V and 3 from J; bases not matched to a gene: 10. CDR3 residues: CASSPFRTSGLNYNEQFF. For the CDR3, the DNA is TGTGCCAGCTCACCATTCCGGACTAGCGGTTTAAACTACAATGAGCAGTTCTTC.

V gene TRBV13 combines with J gene TRBJ1-4; tentatively, D is TRBD1 (6 bases). Trimming left V 6 bases short and J 7 bases short, with 15 bases between. The CDR3 runs to 14 residues. Germline V gene sequence: CDR1 PRHDT, CDR2 FYEKMQ (reference sequence). CDR3: CASSFAGTLEKLFF. The CDR3 bases are TGTGCCAGCAGTTTTGCCGGGACACTTGAAAAACTGTTTTTT.

The V gene is TRBV2, the J gene TRBJ2-7; D unclear. V was shortened by 7 bases and J by 2 bases, with 9 bases between the two germline ends. Per the germline V gene, CDR1 is SNHLY and CDR2 is FYNNEI. This CDR3 has 12 amino acids. CDR3 in DNA: TGTGCCAGCAAGATGGATGCCTACGAGCAGTACTTC. Translating gives CASKMDAYEQYF.

The chain uses TRBV27 and TRBJ2-6, with D tentatively TRBD2 (5 bases). The V and J ends lost 1 base and 4 bases respectively, with 11 bases between them. CDR3 length: 16 residues. Germline-derived CDR1 and CDR2 are MNHEY and SMNVEV (reference sequence). CDR3 in amino acids: CASSLFGDSGANVLTF. Written as DNA, the CDR3 is TGTGCCAGCAGTTTATTCGGGGATTCAGGGGCCAACGTCCTGACTTTC.

The V gene is TRBV19, the J gene TRBJ1-5, with D possibly TRBD1 on 5 matching bases. The CDR3 is 15 amino acids. The germline CDR1 and CDR2 sequences are LNHDA and SQIVND (reference sequence). V was cut by 5 bases and J by 3 bases, with 14 bases left in between. The CDR3: CASSGQGVNNQPQHF. The CDR3, as DNA: TGTGCCAGTAGTGGCCAGGGAGTTAACAATCAGCCCCAGCATTTT.

V gene TRBV6-2 or TRBV6-3 combines with J gene TRBJ1-5, with 11 bases that match TRBD1. Germline-derived CDR1 and CDR2 are MNHEY and SVGEGT. The CDR3 runs to 15 residues. Losses at the gene ends were 5 bases for V and 7 bases for J; bases not matched to a gene: 7. CDR3 in DNA: TGTGCCAGCAGTATAGGACAGGGGGCACCCCAGCCCCAGCATTTT. This codes for CASSIGQGAPQPQHF.

This clone was seen a handful of times. This chain joins TRBV5-1 and TRBJ1-2; D perhaps matches TRBD1 (5 bases). From germline, CDR1 is SGHRS and CDR2 YFSETQ. The V end was cut by 6 bases, the J end by 1 base, with 16 bases between. The CDR3 is made up of 15 amino acids. In DNA form, the CDR3 reads TGCGCCAGCAACCGAGATCCGGGGCTTAACTATGGCTACACCTTC. Its translation: CASNRDPGLNYGYTF.

This chain joins TRBV30 and TRBJ1-1, with D unclear. Germline loops: CDR1 GTSNPN, CDR2 SVGIG (reference sequence). CDR3 length: 10 residues. The V end lost 7 bases, the J end lost 6 bases, and 9 bases lay between the germline ends. The CDR3 DNA reads TGTGCCTTCGATAGTTCTGAAGCTTTCTTT. Protein sequence: CAFDSSEAFF.

In this sample, this clone turned up a few times. The chain has TRBV11-2 and TRBJ2-7; 13 nucleotides align to TRBD2. The length of the CDR3 is 14 residues. CDR1 SGHAT and CDR2 FQNNGV come from the germline V gene. V was clipped by 6 bases and J by 4 bases; unmatched bases: 3. CDR3 residues: CASRPGLAGYEQYF. DNA for the CDR3: TGTGCCAGCAGACCGGGACTAGCGGGATACGAGCAGTACTTC.

V usage is TRBV5-1 and J usage is TRBJ2-1; either TRBD1 or TRBD2 may fit D (5 bases each). Germline loops: CDR1 SGHRS, CDR2 YFSETQ. V was shortened by 0 bases and J by 0 bases, with 7 bases between the two germline ends. The CDR3 totals 15 residues. The CDR3 region has the DNA TGCGCCAGCAGCTTGGCGGGGCCCTCCTACAATGAGCAGTTCTTC. Its protein is CASSLAGPSYNEQFF.